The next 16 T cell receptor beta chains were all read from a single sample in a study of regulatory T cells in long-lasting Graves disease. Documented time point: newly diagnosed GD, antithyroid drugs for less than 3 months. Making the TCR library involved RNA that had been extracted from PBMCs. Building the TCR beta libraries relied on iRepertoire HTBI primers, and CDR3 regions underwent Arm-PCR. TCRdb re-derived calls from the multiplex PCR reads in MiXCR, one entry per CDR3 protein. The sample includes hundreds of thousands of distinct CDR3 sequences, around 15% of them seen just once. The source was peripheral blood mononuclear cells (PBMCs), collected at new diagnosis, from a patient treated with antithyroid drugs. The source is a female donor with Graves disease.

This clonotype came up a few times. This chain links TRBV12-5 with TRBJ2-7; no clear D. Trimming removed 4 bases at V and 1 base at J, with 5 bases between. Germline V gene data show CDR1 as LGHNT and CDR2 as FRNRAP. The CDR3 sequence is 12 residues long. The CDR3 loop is CASGSNSYEQYF. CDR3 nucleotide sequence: TGTGCTAGTGGTTCGAATTCCTACGAGCAGTACTTC.

CDR3 in amino acids: CASSQAYSGSFTDTQYF. The CDR3 DNA is TGCGCCAGCAGCCAAGCTTACAGCGGGAGTTTTACAGATACGCAGTATTTT. The genes are TRBV4-1 and TRBJ2-3; 8 bases align to TRBD2. With 1 base clipped from V and 3 bases from J, the junction kept 9 bases outside the gene matches. The germline V gene has CDR1 MGHRA and CDR2 YSYEKL. The CDR3 loop spans 17 amino acids.

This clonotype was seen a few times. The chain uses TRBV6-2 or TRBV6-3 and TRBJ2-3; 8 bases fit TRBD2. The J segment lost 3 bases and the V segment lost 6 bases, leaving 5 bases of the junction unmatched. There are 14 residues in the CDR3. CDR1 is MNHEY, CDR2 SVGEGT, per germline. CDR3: CASRRAGVTDTQYF. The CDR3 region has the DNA TGTGCCAGCAGAAGAGCGGGAGTAACAGATACGCAGTATTTT.

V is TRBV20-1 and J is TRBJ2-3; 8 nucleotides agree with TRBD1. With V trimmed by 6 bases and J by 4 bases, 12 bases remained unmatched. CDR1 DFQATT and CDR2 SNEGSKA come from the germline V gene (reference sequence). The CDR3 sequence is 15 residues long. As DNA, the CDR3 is TGCAGTGCCGGACAGGACAGGGTGGTGGCAGATACGCAGTATTTT. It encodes CSAGQDRVVADTQYF.

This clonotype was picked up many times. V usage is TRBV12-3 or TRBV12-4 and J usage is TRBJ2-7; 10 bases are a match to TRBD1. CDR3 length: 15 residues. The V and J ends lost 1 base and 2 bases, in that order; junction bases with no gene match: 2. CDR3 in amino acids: CASSLGTGGTYEQYF. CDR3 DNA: TGTGCCAGCAGTTTAGGGACAGGGGGAACCTACGAGCAGTACTTC.

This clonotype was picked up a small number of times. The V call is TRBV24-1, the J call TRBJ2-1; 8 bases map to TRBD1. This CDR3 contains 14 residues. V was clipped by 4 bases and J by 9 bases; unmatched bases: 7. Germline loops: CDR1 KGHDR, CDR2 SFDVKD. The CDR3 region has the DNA TGTGCCACCAGTGAGGACAGGGAGTTTAGTGAGCAGTTCTTC. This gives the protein CATSEDREFSEQFF.

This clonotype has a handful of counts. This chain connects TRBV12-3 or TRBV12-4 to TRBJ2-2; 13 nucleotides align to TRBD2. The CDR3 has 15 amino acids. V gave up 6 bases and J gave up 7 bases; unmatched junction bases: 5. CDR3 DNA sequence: TGTGCCAGCAGCGCCGGGACTAGCGGGAACGGGGAGCTGTTTTTT. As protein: CASSAGTSGNGELFF.

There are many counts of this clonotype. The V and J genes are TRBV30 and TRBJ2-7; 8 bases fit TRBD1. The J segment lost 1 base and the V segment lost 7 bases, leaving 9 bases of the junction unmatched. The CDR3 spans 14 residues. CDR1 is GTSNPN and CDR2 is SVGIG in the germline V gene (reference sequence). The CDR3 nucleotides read TGTGCCTCAGCCCTCGGGGACAGGTCCTACGAGCAGTACTTC. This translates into CASALGDRSYEQYF.

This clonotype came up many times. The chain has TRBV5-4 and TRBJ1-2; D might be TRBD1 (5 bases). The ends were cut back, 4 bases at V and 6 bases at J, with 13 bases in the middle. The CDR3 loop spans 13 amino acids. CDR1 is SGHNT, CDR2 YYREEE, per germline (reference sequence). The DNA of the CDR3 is TGTGCCAGCAGCGTACAAGGGGTAAATGGCTACACCTTC. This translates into CASSVQGVNGYTF. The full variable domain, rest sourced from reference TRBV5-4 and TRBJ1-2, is ETGVTQSPTHLIKTRGQQVTLRCSSQSGHNTVSWYQQALGQGPQFIFQYYREEENGRGNFPPRFSGLQFPNYSSELNVNALELDDSALYLCASSVQGVNGYTFGSGTRLTVV.

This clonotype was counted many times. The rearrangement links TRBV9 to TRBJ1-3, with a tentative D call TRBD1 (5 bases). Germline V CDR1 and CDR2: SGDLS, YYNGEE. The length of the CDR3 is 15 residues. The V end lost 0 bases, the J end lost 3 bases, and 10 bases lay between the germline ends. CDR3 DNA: TGTGCCAGCAGCGTAGGAGGGGCGCGTGGAAACACCATATATTTT. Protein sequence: CASSVGGARGNTIYF.

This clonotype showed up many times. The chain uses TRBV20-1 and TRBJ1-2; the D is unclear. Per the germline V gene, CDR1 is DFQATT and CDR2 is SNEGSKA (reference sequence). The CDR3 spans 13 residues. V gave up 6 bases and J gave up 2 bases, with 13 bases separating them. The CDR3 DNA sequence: TGCAGTGCCCCCGACCCAGCCAACTATGGCTACACCTTC. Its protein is CSAPDPANYGYTF.

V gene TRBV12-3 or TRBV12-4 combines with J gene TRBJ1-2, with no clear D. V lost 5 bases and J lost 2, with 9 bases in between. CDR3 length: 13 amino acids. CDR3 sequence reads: CASSPAMNYGYTF. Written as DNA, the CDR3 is TGTGCCAGCAGTCCAGCGATGAACTATGGCTACACCTTC.

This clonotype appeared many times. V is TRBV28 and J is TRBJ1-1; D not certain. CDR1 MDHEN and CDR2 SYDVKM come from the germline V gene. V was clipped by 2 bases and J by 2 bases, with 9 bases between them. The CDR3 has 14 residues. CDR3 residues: CASSLTHRNTEAFF. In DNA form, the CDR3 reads TGTGCCAGCAGTTTAACGCACCGAAACACTGAAGCTTTCTTT.

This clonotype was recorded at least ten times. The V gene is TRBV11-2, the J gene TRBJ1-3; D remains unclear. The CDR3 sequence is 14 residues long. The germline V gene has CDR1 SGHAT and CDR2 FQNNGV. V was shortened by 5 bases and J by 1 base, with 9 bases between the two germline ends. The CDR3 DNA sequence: TGTGCCAGCAGCCCCCAGTTATCTGGAAACACCATATATTTT. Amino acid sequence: CASSPQLSGNTIYF.

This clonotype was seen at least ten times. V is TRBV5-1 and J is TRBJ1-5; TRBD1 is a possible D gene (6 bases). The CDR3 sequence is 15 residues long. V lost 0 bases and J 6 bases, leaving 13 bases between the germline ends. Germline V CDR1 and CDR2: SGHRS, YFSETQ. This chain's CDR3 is CASSLAGAYSQPQHF. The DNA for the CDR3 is TGCGCCAGCAGCTTGGCAGGGGCCTATAGTCAGCCCCAGCATTTT.

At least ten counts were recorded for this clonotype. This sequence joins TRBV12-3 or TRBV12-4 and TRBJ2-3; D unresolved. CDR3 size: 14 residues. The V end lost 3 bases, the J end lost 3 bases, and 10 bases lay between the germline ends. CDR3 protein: CASSFPDFTDTQYF. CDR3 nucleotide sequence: TGTGCCAGCAGTTTCCCGGATTTTACAGATACGCAGTATTTT.